This note documents a single TCR beta chain sequence. What it binds is not known. This sample is part of a study of cytomegalovirus exposure and HLA in healthy donors. On the study more broadly: Of all 400 or so donors who were genotyped, under 90% belonged to the Caucasian-associated ancestry cluster.

Primers for the PCR totalled 60 Vbeta and 13 Jbeta. Clones were read by immunoSEQ multiplex PCR, and TCRdb kept only the in-frame ones, dropping some. The sample records about 110,000 clones, more than 65% being singletons. The study's findings and limits: A later analysis showed TCR association rates differing by HLA locus, peaking at DRB1 and lowest at HLA-C. For presence/absence analyses, sequencing depth was assumed to be roughly uniform across donors.

The sample comprised PBMCs. The receptor's source is a boy between 10 and 17 years old in good health and CMV-seronegative.

The CDR3 spells CAWQVGLGYNEQFF. The CDR3 DNA reads as TGTGCCTGGCAGGTAGGACTGGGCTACAATGAGCAGTTCTTC. The chain has TRBV30 and TRBJ2-1; perhaps TRBD2 as D (5 bases). Trimming took 5 bases from V and 3 from J, leaving 14 bases between them. CDR1 and CDR2 from the germline V gene are GTSNPN and SVGIG (reference sequence). There are 14 residues in the CDR3.